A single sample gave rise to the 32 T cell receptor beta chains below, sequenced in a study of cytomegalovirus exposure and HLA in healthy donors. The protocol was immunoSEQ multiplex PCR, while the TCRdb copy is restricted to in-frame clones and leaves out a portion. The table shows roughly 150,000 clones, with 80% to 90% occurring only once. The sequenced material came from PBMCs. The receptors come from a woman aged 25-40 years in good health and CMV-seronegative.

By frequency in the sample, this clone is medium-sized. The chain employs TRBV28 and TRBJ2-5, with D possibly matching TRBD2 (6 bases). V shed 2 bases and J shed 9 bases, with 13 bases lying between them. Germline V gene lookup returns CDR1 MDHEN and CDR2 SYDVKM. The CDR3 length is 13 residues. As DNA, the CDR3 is TGTGCCAGCAGTTTAGGGCCCTCGGGAGCCCAGTACTTC. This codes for CASSLGPSGAQYF.

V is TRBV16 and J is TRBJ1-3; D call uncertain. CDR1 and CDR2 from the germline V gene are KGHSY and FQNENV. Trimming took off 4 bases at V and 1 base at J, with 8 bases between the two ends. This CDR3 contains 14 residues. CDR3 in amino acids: CASSPMMSGNTIYF. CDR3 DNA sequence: TGTGCCAGCAGCCCAATGATGTCTGGAAACACCATATATTTT.

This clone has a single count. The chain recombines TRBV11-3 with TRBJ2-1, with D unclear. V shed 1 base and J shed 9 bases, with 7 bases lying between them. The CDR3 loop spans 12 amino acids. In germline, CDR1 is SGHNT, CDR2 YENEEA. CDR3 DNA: TGTGCCAGCAGCTTAGGTAGAAGTGAGCAGTTCTTC. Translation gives CASSLGRSEQFF.

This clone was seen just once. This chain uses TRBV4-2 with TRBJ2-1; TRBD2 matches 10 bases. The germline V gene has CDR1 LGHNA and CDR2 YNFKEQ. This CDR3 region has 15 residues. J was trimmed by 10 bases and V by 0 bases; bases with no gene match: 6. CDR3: CASSQELAGVREQFF. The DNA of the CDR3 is TGTGCCAGCAGCCAAGAGCTAGCGGGAGTTCGAGAGCAGTTCTTC.

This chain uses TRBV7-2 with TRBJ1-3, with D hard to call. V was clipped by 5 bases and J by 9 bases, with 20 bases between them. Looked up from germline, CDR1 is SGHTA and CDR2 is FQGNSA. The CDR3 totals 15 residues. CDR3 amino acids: CASSPLKYAEATIYF. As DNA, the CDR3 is TGTGCCAGCAGCCCCCTCAAATATGCCGAGGCCACCATATATTTT.

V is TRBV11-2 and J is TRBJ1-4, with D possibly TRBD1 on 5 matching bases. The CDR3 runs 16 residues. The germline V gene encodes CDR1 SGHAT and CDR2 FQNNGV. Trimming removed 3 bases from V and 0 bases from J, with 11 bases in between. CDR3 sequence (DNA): TGTGCCAGCAGCTTCTCCCTAGGGGCAACTAATGAAAAACTGTTTTTT. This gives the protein CASSFSLGATNEKLFF.

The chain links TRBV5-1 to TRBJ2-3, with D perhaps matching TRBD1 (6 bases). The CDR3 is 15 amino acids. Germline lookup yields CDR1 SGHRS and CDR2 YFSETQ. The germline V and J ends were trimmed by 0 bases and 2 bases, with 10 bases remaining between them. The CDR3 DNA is TGCGCCAGCAGCTTGGGAAGGACAGTCACAGATACGCAGTATTTT. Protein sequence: CASSLGRTVTDTQYF.

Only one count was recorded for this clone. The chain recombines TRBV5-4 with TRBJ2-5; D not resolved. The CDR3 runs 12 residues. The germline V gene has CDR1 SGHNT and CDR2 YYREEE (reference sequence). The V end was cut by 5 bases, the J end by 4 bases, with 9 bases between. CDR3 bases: TGTGCCAGCAGTTCGGGTGGAGAGACCCAGTACTTC. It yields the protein CASSSGGETQYF.

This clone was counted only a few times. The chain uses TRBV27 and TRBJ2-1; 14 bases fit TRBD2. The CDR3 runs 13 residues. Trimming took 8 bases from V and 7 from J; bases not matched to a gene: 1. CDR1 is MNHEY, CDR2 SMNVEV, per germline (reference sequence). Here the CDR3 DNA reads TGTGCCAGCCGGACTAGCGGGAGGAATGAGCAGTTCTTC. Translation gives CASRTSGRNEQFF.

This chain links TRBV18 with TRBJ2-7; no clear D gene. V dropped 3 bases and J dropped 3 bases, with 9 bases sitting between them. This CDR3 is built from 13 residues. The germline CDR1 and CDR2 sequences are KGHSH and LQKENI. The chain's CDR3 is CASSPPTLYEQYF. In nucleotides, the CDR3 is TGTGCCAGCTCACCCCCCACCCTCTACGAGCAGTACTTC.

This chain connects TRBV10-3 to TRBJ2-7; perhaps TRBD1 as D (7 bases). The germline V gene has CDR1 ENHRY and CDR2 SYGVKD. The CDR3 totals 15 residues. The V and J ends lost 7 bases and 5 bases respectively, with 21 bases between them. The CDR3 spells CAINDQNSGGHEQYF. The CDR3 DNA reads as TGTGCCATCAACGACCAGAATTCAGGGGGGCACGAGCAGTACTTC.

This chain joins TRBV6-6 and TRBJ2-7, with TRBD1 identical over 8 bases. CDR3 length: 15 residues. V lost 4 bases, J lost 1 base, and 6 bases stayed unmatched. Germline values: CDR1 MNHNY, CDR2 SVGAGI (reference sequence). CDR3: CASSSGTGYSYEQYF. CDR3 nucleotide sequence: TGTGCCAGCAGTTCTGGGACAGGTTATTCCTACGAGCAGTACTTC.

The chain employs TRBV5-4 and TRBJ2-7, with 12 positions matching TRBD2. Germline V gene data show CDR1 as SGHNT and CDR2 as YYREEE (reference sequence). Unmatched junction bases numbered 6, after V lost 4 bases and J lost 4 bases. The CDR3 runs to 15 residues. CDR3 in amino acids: CASSLRLAGVYEQYF. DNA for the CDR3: TGTGCCAGCAGCCTTCGACTAGCGGGAGTTTACGAGCAGTACTTC.

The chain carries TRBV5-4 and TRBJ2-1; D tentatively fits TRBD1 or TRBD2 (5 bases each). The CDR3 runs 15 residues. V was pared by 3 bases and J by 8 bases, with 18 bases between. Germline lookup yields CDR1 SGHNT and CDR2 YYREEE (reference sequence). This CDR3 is CASSSPGPHGDEQFF. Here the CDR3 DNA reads TGTGCCAGCAGCTCACCGGGACCACACGGCGATGAGCAGTTCTTC. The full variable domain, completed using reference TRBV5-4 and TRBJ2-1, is ETGVTQSPTHLIKTRGQQVTLRCSSQSGHNTVSWYQQALGQGPQFIFQYYREEENGRGNFPPRFSGLQFPNYSSELNVNALELDDSALYLCASSSPGPHGDEQFFGPGTRLTVL.

The CDR3: CAWSPGTSGIFGELFF. The CDR3, as DNA: TGTGCCTGGAGTCCCGGGACTAGCGGGATCTTCGGGGAGCTGTTTTTT. The V and J genes are TRBV30 and TRBJ2-2; the match to TRBD2 covers 13 bases. Germline V gives CDR1 GTSNPN, CDR2 SVGIG (reference sequence). This CDR3 region has 16 residues. V was clipped by 2 bases and J by 7 bases; unmatched bases: 7.

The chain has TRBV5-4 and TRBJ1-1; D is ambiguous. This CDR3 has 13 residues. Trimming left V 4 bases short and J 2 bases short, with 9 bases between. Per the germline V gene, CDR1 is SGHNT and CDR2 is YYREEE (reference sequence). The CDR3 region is CASSPEVNTEAFF. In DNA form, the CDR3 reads TGTGCCAGCAGCCCCGAGGTCAACACTGAAGCTTTCTTT.

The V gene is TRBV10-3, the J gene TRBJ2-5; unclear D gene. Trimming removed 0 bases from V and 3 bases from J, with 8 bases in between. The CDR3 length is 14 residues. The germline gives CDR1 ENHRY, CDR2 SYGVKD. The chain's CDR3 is CAISESGVEETQYF. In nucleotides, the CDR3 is TGTGCCATCAGTGAGTCTGGGGTGGAAGAGACCCAGTACTTC.

The CDR3, as DNA: TGCGCCAGCAGCGGACTAGCGGGGAGCACAGATACGCAGTATTTT. This translates into CASSGLAGSTDTQYF. The rearrangement links TRBV5-1 to TRBJ2-3, with 12 positions matching TRBD2. Germline CDR1 SGHRS, CDR2 YFSETQ. V lost 4 bases, J lost 0 bases, and 0 bases stayed unmatched. CDR3 length equals 15 residues.

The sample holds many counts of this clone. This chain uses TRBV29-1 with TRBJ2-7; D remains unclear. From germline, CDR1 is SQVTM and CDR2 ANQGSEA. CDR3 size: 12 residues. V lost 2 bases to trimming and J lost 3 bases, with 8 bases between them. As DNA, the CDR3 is TGCAGCGTTGAACTTAGGGACTACGAGCAGTACTTC. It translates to CSVELRDYEQYF.

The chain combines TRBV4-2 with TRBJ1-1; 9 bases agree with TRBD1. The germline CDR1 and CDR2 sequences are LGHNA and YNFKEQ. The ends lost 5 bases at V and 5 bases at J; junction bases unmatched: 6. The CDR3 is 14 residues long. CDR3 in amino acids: CASSKTGGGTEAFF. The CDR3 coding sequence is TGTGCCAGCAGCAAGACAGGGGGAGGGACTGAAGCTTTCTTT.

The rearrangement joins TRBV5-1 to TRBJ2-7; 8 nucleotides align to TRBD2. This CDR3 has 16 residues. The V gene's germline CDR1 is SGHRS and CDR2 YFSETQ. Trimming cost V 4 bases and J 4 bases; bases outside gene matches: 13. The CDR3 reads CASSTNRGTSMYEQYF. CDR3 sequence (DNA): TGCGCCAGCAGCACAAACCGGGGGACTAGTATGTACGAGCAGTACTTC. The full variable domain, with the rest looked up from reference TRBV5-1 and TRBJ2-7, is KAGVTQTPRYLIKTRGQQVTLSCSPISGHRSVSWYQQTPGQGLQFLFEYFSETQRNKGNFPGRFSGRQFSNSRSEMNVSTLELGDSALYLCASSTNRGTSMYEQYFGPGTRLTVT.

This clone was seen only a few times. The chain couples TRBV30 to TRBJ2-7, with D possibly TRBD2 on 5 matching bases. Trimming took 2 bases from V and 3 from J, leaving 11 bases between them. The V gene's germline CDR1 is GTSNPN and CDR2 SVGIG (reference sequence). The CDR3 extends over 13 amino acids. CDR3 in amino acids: CAWSLAEGYEQYF. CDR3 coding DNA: TGTGCCTGGAGTCTAGCAGAAGGCTACGAGCAGTACTTC.

CDR3 sequence: CATSRDQGGYTF. DNA of the CDR3: TGTGCCACCAGCAGAGACCAGGGAGGCTACACCTTC. The chain employs TRBV15 and TRBJ1-2; D is possibly TRBD1 (5 bases). Trimming took 0 bases from V and 8 from J, leaving 7 bases between them. Germline lookup yields CDR1 LNHNV and CDR2 YYDKDF (reference sequence). The CDR3 is 12 residues long. Looking up the rest from reference TRBV15 and TRBJ1-2 gives the full variable domain: DAMVIQNPRYQVTQFGKPVTLSCSQTLNHNVMYWYQQKSSQAPKLLFHYYDKDFNNEADTPDNFQSRRPNTSFCFLDIRSPGLGDTAMYLCATSRDQGGYTFGSGTRLTVV.

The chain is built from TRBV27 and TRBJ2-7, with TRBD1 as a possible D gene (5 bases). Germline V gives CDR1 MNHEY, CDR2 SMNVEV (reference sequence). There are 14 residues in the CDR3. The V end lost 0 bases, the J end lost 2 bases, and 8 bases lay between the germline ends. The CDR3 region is CASSLSAGTYEQYF. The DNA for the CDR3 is TGTGCCAGCAGTTTATCGGCAGGGACCTACGAGCAGTACTTC.

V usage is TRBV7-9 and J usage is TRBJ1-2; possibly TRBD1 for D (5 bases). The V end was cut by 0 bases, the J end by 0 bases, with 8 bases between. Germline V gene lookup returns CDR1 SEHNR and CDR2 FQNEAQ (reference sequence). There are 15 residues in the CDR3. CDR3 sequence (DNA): TGTGCCAGCAGCTTAGCGGCGGGACCTAACTATGGCTACACCTTC. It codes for CASSLAAGPNYGYTF.

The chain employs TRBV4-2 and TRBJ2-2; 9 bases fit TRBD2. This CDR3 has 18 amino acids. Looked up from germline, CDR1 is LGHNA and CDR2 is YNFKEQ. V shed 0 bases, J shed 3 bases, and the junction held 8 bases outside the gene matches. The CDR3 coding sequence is TGTGCCAGCAGCCAAGATGGCGCGGGAGGGCCTTACACCGGGGAGCTGTTTTTT. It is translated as CASSQDGAGGPYTGELFF.

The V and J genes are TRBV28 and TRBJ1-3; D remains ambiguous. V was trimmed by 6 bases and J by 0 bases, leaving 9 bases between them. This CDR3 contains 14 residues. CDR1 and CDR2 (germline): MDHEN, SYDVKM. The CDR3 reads CASRRASSGNTIYF. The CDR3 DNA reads TGTGCCAGCAGGAGAGCCTCCTCTGGAAACACCATATATTTT. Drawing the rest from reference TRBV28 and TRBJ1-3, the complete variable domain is DVKVTQSSRYLVKRTGEKVFLECVQDMDHENMFWYRQDPGLGLRLIYFSYDVKMKEKGDIPEGYSVSREKKERFSLILESASTNQTSMYLCASRRASSGNTIYFGEGSWLTVV.

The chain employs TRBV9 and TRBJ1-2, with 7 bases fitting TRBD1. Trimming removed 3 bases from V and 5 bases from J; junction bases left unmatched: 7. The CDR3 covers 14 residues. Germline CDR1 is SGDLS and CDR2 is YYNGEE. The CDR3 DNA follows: TGTGCCAGCAGCGAGACTGGGGGACAGTATGGCTACACCTTC. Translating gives CASSETGGQYGYTF.

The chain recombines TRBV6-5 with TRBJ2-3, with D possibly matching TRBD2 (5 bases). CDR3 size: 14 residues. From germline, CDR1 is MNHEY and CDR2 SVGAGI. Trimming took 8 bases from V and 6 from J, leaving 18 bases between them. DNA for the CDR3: TGTGCCAGCTTTACTGGTTCGGGCGGGGATACGCAGTATTTT. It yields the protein CASFTGSGGDTQYF.

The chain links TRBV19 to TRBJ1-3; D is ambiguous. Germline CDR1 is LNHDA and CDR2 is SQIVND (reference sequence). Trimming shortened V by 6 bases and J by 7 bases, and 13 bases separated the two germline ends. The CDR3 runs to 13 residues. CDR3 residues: CASRTLSGNTIYF. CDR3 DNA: TGTGCCAGTAGGACGTTATCGGGGAACACCATATATTTT.

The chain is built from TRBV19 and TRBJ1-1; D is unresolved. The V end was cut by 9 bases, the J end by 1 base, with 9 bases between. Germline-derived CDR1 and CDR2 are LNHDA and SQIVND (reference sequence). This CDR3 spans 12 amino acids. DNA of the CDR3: TGTGCCAGCGGACCCACGAACACTGAAGCTTTCTTT. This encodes CASGPTNTEAFF. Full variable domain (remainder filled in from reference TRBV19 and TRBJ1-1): DGGITQSPKYLFRKEGQNVTLSCEQNLNHDAMYWYRQDPGQGLRLIYYSQIVNDFQKGDIAEGYSVSREKKESFPLTVTSAQKNPTAFYLCASGPTNTEAFFGQGTRLTVV.

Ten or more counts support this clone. The CDR3: CASSEVVASGNEQFF. The DNA for the CDR3 is TGTGCCAGCAGTGAAGTCGTGGCTAGCGGTAATGAGCAGTTCTTC. V usage is TRBV6-1 and J usage is TRBJ2-1; 7 nucleotides agree with TRBD2. Germline-derived CDR1 and CDR2 are MNHNS and SASEGT. The CDR3 has 15 residues. V lost 1 base and J lost 7; bases outside the gene matches: 7.